This TCR beta chain originates from a study of molecular identifiers for immune sequencing clone quantification. Naive CD8 library inputs spanned roughly 17,000 to 1,100,000 sorted cells and 10%, 30% or 50% RNA. CD8+CD4-CCR7+CD45RA+ sorting gave the naive CD8 T cells. Germline CDR1 SGHVS, CDR2 FQNEAQ. This CDR3 spans 14 amino acids. Deletions cut 1 base from V and 2 bases from J, with 9 bases between. Using its own MiXCR run on the PCR reads, TCRdb lists one record per CDR3 protein. This sample has approximately 500,000 distinct CDR3 sequences; around a fifth occur once, and the top ten carry approximately 0.8%. About this clonotype: A read error is possible here, since a much larger clone lies one base away. In this CDR3 the conserved last residue, phenylalanine or tryptophan, is missing, so a read error is likely.

The V and J genes are TRBV7-8 and TRBJ2-7, with D unclear. The origin of this receptor is a human donor in good health. Some libraries in this study had Jurkat cell RNA spiked in. The sample comprised naive CD8+ T cells from blood, with Jurkat cell RNA spiked in. Subset reported: FACS-sorted CD8+CD4-CCR7+CD45RA+ naive T cells. CDR3 sequence: CASSLELVPYEQYL. DNA of the CDR3: TGTGCCAGCAGCTTAGAACTGGTCCCCTACGAGCAGTACCTC.